These 6 T cell receptor beta chains share one sample of origin, sequenced in a study of regulatory T cells in long-lasting Graves disease. Specified time point: persistent/refractory GD, antithyroid drugs over 5 years with positive TRAb. RNA from PBMCs was the source of the TCR library. Libraries of TCR beta came from iRepertoire HTBI primers plus Arm-PCR of CDR3 regions. MiXCR, applied by TCRdb to the multiplex PCR reads, yields one record per CDR3 protein. The table includes some 370,000 distinct CDR3 sequences, under 25% detected once. This specimen was peripheral blood mononuclear cells (PBMCs), taken when the disease was refractory, from a patient treated with antithyroid drugs. The receptors were gathered from a female donor with Graves disease.

Worth noting for this clonotype: This may be a read error, as it is one base from a much larger clone. This rearrangement joins TRBV2 to TRBJ2-1; 7 bases line up with TRBD2. CDR1 and CDR2 from the germline V gene are SNHLY and FYNNEI. There are 15 residues in the CDR3. V lost 8 bases to trimming and J lost 8 bases; unmatched junction nucleotides: 15. CDR3 loop: CASAGLSGVSYEQFF. As DNA, the CDR3 is TGTGCCAGCGCGGGACTATCGGGAGTTAGCTATGAGCAGTTCTTC.

This clonotype was recorded a few times. J is TRBJ2-2 and V is TRBV6-2 or TRBV6-3; a weak D match, TRBD1 (6 bases). CDR3 size: 15 residues. Germline V gene sequence: CDR1 MNHEY, CDR2 SVGEGT. V shed 4 bases and J shed 6 bases, with 15 bases lying between them. CDR3 in amino acids: CASSLQGNVAGELFF. The CDR3 DNA sequence: TGTGCCAGCAGTTTACAGGGTAACGTAGCCGGGGAGCTGTTTTTT.

V and J are TRBV7-8 and TRBJ1-1; D gene ambiguous. Germline lookup yields CDR1 SGHVS and CDR2 FQNEAQ. The CDR3 is made up of 14 amino acids. V was cut by 5 bases and J by 1 base, with 11 bases left in between. The CDR3 reads CASSTTETNTEAFF. As DNA, the CDR3 is TGTGCCAGCAGCACAACAGAGACGAACACTGAAGCTTTCTTT.

This clonotype was seen at least ten times. The chain employs TRBV6-2 or TRBV6-3 and TRBJ1-6; 10 bases match TRBD1. V lost 6 bases, J lost 7 bases, and 12 bases stayed unmatched. From germline, CDR1 is MNHEY and CDR2 SVGEGT. The CDR3 runs to 17 residues. The CDR3 region is CASRTTGTGVSNSPLHF. As DNA, the CDR3 is TGTGCCAGCAGGACAACCGGGACAGGGGTTTCGAATTCACCCCTCCACTTT.

This clonotype has a handful of counts. The chain carries TRBV15 and TRBJ2-7; D gene uncertain. Germline values: CDR1 LNHNV, CDR2 YYDKDF (reference sequence). This CDR3 contains 14 residues. Trimming cost V 0 bases and J 7 bases, with 13 bases left between them. The CDR3 reads CATSRDYQVVEQYF. CDR3 coding DNA: TGTGCCACCAGCAGAGATTATCAGGTCGTGGAGCAGTACTTC.

The V gene is TRBV24-1, the J gene TRBJ2-7, with D tentatively TRBD1 (6 bases). V lost 4 bases and J 5 bases, leaving 14 bases between the germline ends. CDR3 size: 14 residues. Germline lookup yields CDR1 KGHDR and CDR2 SFDVKD. The CDR3 protein is CATSDPSTGNEQYF. CDR3 bases: TGTGCCACCAGTGACCCGAGTACAGGGAACGAGCAGTACTTC.